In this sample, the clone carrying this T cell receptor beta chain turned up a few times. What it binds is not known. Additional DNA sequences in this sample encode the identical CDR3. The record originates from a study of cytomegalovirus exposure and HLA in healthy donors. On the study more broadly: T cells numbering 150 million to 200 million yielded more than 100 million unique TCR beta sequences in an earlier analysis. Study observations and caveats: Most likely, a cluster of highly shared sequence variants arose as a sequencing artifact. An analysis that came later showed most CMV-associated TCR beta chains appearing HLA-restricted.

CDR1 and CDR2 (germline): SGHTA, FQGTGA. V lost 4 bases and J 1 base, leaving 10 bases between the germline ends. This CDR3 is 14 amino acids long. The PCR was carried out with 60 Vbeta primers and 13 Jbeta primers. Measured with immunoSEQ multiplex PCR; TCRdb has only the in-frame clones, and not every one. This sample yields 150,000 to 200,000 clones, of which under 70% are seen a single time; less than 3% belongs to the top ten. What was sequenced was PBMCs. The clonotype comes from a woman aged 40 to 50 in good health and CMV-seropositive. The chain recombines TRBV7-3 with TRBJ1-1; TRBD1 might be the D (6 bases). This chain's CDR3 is CASSSTGGNTEAFF. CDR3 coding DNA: TGTGCCAGCAGCTCGACAGGAGGGAACACTGAAGCTTTCTTT.